The 28 T cell receptor beta chains below come from one sample, sequenced in a study of control samples from healthy donors and cancer patients. Clones were sequenced by immunoSEQ multiplex PCR, and TCRdb holds only the in-frame ones, with some missing. This sample has about 110,000 clones, with 90% to 95% found just once. The sample comprised blood. The receptors here all came from a young woman in good health.

This chain uses TRBV18 with TRBJ2-5; 7 bases line up with TRBD1. This CDR3 has 15 residues. Losses at the gene ends were 3 bases for V and 2 bases for J; bases not matched to a gene: 6. Germline V gives CDR1 KGHSH, CDR2 LQKENI. The CDR3 DNA is TGTGCCAGCTCACCCTCGACAGGGCAGCAAGAGACCCAGTACTTC. This gives the protein CASSPSTGQQETQYF.

This chain connects TRBV28 to TRBJ2-1; 9 bases align to TRBD2. Trimming cost V 3 bases and J 6 bases; bases outside gene matches: 6. The germline CDR1 and CDR2 sequences are MDHEN and SYDVKM. The CDR3 loop spans 15 amino acids. The CDR3 spells CASSLRREGGNEQFF. CDR3 DNA sequence: TGTGCCAGCAGTTTGCGGCGGGAGGGAGGCAATGAGCAGTTCTTC.

This chain uses TRBV5-1 with TRBJ2-1; the D gene could be TRBD1 or TRBD2 (5 bases each). CDR3 length equals 18 residues. The V gene's germline CDR1 is SGHRS and CDR2 YFSETQ. Trimming stripped 0 bases from V and 4 bases from J, with 20 bases between. The CDR3 nucleotides are TGCGCCAGCAGCTTGGCATCGTCGGGGCCACCGGCTTACAATGAGCAGTTCTTC. Amino acids: CASSLASSGPPAYNEQFF.

This chain uses TRBV7-9 with TRBJ1-1; D is ambiguous. V lost 8 bases and J 4 bases, leaving 14 bases between the germline ends. Germline V gene sequence: CDR1 SEHNR, CDR2 FQNEAQ (reference sequence). There are 13 residues in the CDR3. The CDR3 nucleotides are TGTGCCAGCCGACCCGGATCTGGCACTGAAGCTTTCTTT. Translated: CASRPGSGTEAFF.

The V call is TRBV15, the J call TRBJ2-1; 7 positions match TRBD2. The CDR3 covers 13 residues. The V segment lost 0 bases and the J segment 14 bases; nucleotides outside the gene matches: 7. Per germline, CDR1 LNHNV and CDR2 YYDKDF (reference sequence). The CDR3 coding sequence is TGTGCCACCAGCAGAGATTCGGCGGGGGATAAGTTCTTC. This gives the protein CATSRDSAGDKFF.

The chain employs TRBV6-4 and TRBJ2-3; D not resolved. The V end was cut by 2 bases, the J end by 2 bases, with 5 bases between. This CDR3 contains 13 residues. Germline V gene sequence: CDR1 MRHNA, CDR2 SNTAGT. The CDR3 loop reads CASSDLTTDTQYF. CDR3 coding DNA: TGTGCCAGCAGTGACCTCACCACAGATACGCAGTATTTT.

The J gene is TRBJ1-2, the V gene TRBV6-5; D perhaps matches TRBD1 (5 bases). CDR1 and CDR2 (germline): MNHEY, SVGAGI. The CDR3 extends over 14 amino acids. With 6 bases removed from V and 4 bases from J, the gap between germline ends came to 15 bases. The CDR3 nucleotides are TGTGCCAGCAGGCCGGAGAGGGGATCCTATGGCTACACCTTC. It encodes CASRPERGSYGYTF.

The chain is built from TRBV19 and TRBJ2-2, with a weak D call TRBD1 (6 bases). Trimming pared 6 bases from V and 6 bases from J, leaving 14 bases between. CDR3 length: 14 residues. Germline CDR1 reads LNHDA; CDR2 reads SQIVND (reference sequence). The CDR3 spells CASRSTGWAGELFF. Written as DNA, the CDR3 is TGTGCCAGTAGATCAACAGGGTGGGCCGGGGAGCTGTTTTTT.

The V call is TRBV7-2, the J call TRBJ1-2; no clear D gene. Germline-derived CDR1 and CDR2 are SGHTA and FQGNSA. V lost 5 bases to trimming and J lost 0 bases, with 4 bases between them. This CDR3 comprises 12 residues. CDR3 protein: CASSLSNYGYTF. CDR3 DNA sequence: TGTGCCAGCAGCCTCTCTAACTATGGCTACACCTTC.

This chain joins TRBV13 and TRBJ2-7; the D gene is possibly TRBD1 (6 bases). Germline V gene lookup returns CDR1 PRHDT and CDR2 FYEKMQ (reference sequence). Deletions cut 0 bases from V and 2 bases from J, with 14 bases between. The CDR3 totals 16 residues. The CDR3 is CASSLGLGTQTYEQYF. The CDR3 coding sequence is TGTGCCAGCAGCTTAGGCCTGGGGACACAAACCTACGAGCAGTACTTC.

This chain links TRBV15 with TRBJ1-2; TRBD1 is a possible D gene (5 bases). Per germline, CDR1 LNHNV and CDR2 YYDKDF (reference sequence). The germline V and J ends were trimmed by 4 bases and 8 bases, with 14 bases remaining between them. This CDR3 has 13 residues. CDR3 residues: CATSTTVERGYTF. CDR3 DNA: TGTGCCACCAGCACGACAGTAGAAAGGGGCTACACCTTC.

The chain joins TRBV4-3 to TRBJ2-1, with TRBD2 identical over 9 bases. The CDR3 has 16 residues. From germline, CDR1 is LGHNA and CDR2 YSLEER. V lost 0 bases to trimming and J lost 14 bases; unmatched junction nucleotides: 14. The CDR3 DNA is TGCGCCAGCAGCCAAGAGTGGTTTAGCGGGAGCGAGTCGAAGTTCTTC. Amino acids: CASSQEWFSGSESKFF.

The rearrangement links TRBV5-1 to TRBJ2-7; D is uncertain. Trimming left V 0 bases short and J 0 bases short, with 10 bases between. The germline V gene encodes CDR1 SGHRS and CDR2 YFSETQ. The CDR3 length is 15 residues. The CDR3 region is CASSLEPGLSYEQYF. The CDR3 coding sequence is TGCGCCAGCAGCTTGGAGCCGGGCCTCTCCTACGAGCAGTACTTC.

The chain combines TRBV6-4 with TRBJ2-3; no clear D. The germline V and J ends were trimmed by 5 bases and 3 bases, with 9 bases remaining between them. This CDR3 comprises 13 residues. The germline gives CDR1 MRHNA, CDR2 SNTAGT. The DNA of the CDR3 is TGTGCCAGCAGTTCCTCTCGGACAGATACGCAGTATTTT. Translating gives CASSSSRTDTQYF.

Worth noting for this clone: This CDR3 is also generated by other DNA sequences in the sample. CDR3 DNA: TGCGCCAGCAGATTTAGGGGACAGGGGGTAGAGACCCAGTACTTC. The encoded protein is CASRFRGQGVETQYF. The rearrangement uses TRBV5-1 and TRBJ2-5, with 11 bases aligning to TRBD1. The V segment lost 5 bases and the J segment 4 bases; nucleotides outside the gene matches: 7. CDR1 is SGHRS and CDR2 is YFSETQ in the germline V gene. The CDR3 is made up of 15 amino acids.

This chain links TRBV19 with TRBJ2-1; 8 nucleotides agree with TRBD2. Germline V gives CDR1 LNHDA, CDR2 SQIVND (reference sequence). J gave up 0 bases and V 5 bases, and 6 bases lay outside the gene matches. This CDR3 is built from 16 residues. The CDR3 loop reads CASSSWSGSSYNEQFF. The DNA of the CDR3 is TGTGCCAGTAGTTCATGGAGCGGGAGCTCCTACAATGAGCAGTTCTTC.

The table lists this clone with a count of one. CDR3 DNA: TGTGCCAGCAGCTTATCTAGCGGGAGAGGGGAGCAGTTCTTC. Amino acid sequence: CASSLSSGRGEQFF. The rearrangement links TRBV5-4 to TRBJ2-1; 10 bases fit TRBD2. The V gene's germline CDR1 is SGHNT and CDR2 YYREEE (reference sequence). There are 14 residues in the CDR3. V was clipped by 2 bases and J by 10 bases; unmatched bases: 6.

This chain joins TRBV19 and TRBJ2-1; possibly TRBD2 for D (6 bases). Germline lookup yields CDR1 LNHDA and CDR2 SQIVND (reference sequence). Trimming pared 0 bases from V and 0 bases from J, leaving 18 bases between. The CDR3 is 19 residues long. As DNA, the CDR3 is TGTGCCAGTAGTATAGACCCCCTGGACTATCGTAGCTCCTACAATGAGCAGTTCTTC. Protein: CASSIDPLDYRSSYNEQFF.

V and J are TRBV28 and TRBJ2-7; tentatively, D is TRBD1 (6 bases). V lost 6 bases to trimming and J lost 0 bases, with 18 bases between them. Germline CDR1 MDHEN, CDR2 SYDVKM. This CDR3 spans 16 amino acids. Here the CDR3 DNA reads TGTGCCAGCAGGGGCGAGGGAACAGGGAGCTCCTACGAGCAGTACTTC. It specifies CASRGEGTGSSYEQYF. Filled out from reference TRBV28 and TRBJ2-7, the complete variable domain reads DVKVTQSSRYLVKRTGEKVFLECVQDMDHENMFWYRQDPGLGLRLIYFSYDVKMKEKGDIPEGYSVSREKKERFSLILESASTNQTSMYLCASRGEGTGSSYEQYFGPGTRLTVT.

The chain has TRBV27 and TRBJ2-7; 12 bases map to TRBD1. Germline V gene sequence: CDR1 MNHEY, CDR2 SMNVEV (reference sequence). The ends lost 8 bases at V and 2 bases at J; junction bases unmatched: 10. This CDR3 region has 16 residues. The CDR3 loop reads CASQRSGQGATYEQYF. The CDR3 bases are TGTGCCAGCCAAAGATCGGGACAGGGGGCAACCTACGAGCAGTACTTC.

The chain joins TRBV6-5 to TRBJ2-1, with 12 nucleotides matching TRBD2. Germline V gene data show CDR1 as MNHEY and CDR2 as SVGAGI. V was clipped by 8 bases and J by 10 bases; unmatched bases: 3. This CDR3 region has 12 residues. The CDR3 DNA sequence: TGTGCCAGCGGACTAGCGGGATGGGAGCAGTTCTTC. Amino acids: CASGLAGWEQFF.

The genes are TRBV29-1 and TRBJ1-2, with D uncertain. Per germline, CDR1 SQVTM and CDR2 ANQGSEA. CDR3 length equals 15 residues. The ends were cut back, 0 bases at V and 6 bases at J, with 17 bases in the middle. CDR3 sequence (DNA): TGCAGCGTTGAAGAGCTCCCTTTGGGTTGGGATGGCTACACCTTC. Protein product: CSVEELPLGWDGYTF.

The chain joins TRBV3-1 (or the pseudogene TRBV3-2) to TRBJ1-5; 10 positions match TRBD1. CDR1 is LGHDT, CDR2 YNNKEL, per germline (reference sequence). This CDR3 has 21 residues. V trimming: 4 bases; J trimming: 0 bases; junction bases outside the gene matches: 18. CDR3 sequence reads: CASSPLIPRGTGAHSNQPQHF. As DNA, the CDR3 is TGTGCCAGCAGCCCCCTCATTCCAAGGGGGACAGGGGCCCATAGCAATCAGCCCCAGCATTTT.

The chain employs TRBV5-1 and TRBJ2-5, with 10 bases aligning to TRBD2. Germline assignment: CDR1 SGHRS and CDR2 YFSETQ. With V trimmed by 3 bases and J by 4 bases, 9 bases remained unmatched. There are 16 residues in the CDR3. Written as DNA, the CDR3 is TGCGCCAGCAGCTCTAGCGGGAGTAGAATAGGAGAGACCCAGTACTTC. Its translation is CASSSSGSRIGETQYF.

This sequence joins TRBV6-6 and TRBJ2-7; no clear D. Trimming removed 4 bases from V and 4 bases from J, with 5 bases in between. CDR3 size: 11 residues. In germline, CDR1 is MNHNY, CDR2 SVGAGI (reference sequence). CDR3 nucleotides: TGTGCCAGCAGTTCTGAATACGAGCAGTACTTC. Residues: CASSSEYEQYF.

The rearrangement links TRBV2 to TRBJ2-1; 10 nucleotides agree with TRBD2. This CDR3 has 12 residues. Losses at the gene ends were 8 bases for V and 10 bases for J; bases not matched to a gene: 5. Germline lookup yields CDR1 SNHLY and CDR2 FYNNEI. This CDR3 is CASVRTSGEQFF. The CDR3 DNA follows: TGTGCCAGCGTCCGGACTAGCGGAGAGCAGTTCTTC.

The gene calls are TRBV9 and TRBJ2-1, with 12 nucleotides matching TRBD2. CDR3 length: 14 amino acids. Germline CDR1 SGDLS, CDR2 YYNGEE. With V trimmed by 7 bases and J by 7 bases, 6 bases remained unmatched. The CDR3 loop is CASSTSGSSNEQFF. Here the CDR3 DNA reads TGTGCCAGCTCGACTAGCGGGAGTTCGAATGAGCAGTTCTTC. The full variable domain, completed using reference TRBV9 and TRBJ2-1, is DSGVTQTPKHLITATGQRVTLRCSPRSGDLSVYWYQQSLDQGLQFLIQYYNGEERAKGNILERFSAQQFPDLHSELNLSSLELGDSALYFCASSTSGSSNEQFFGPGTRLTVL.

As concerns this clone: At the DNA level, this CDR3 is encoded by other sequences in the same sample as well. This chain's CDR3 is CASSFSYEQYF. The CDR3 coding sequence is TGTGCCAGCAGCTTTTCCTACGAGCAGTACTTC. The genes are TRBV7-2 and TRBJ2-7; no clear D. The CDR3 consists of 11 residues. Germline CDR1 reads SGHTA; CDR2 reads FQGNSA. Between the trimmed V and J ends, which lost 3 bases and 1 base, there was a span of 1 base.